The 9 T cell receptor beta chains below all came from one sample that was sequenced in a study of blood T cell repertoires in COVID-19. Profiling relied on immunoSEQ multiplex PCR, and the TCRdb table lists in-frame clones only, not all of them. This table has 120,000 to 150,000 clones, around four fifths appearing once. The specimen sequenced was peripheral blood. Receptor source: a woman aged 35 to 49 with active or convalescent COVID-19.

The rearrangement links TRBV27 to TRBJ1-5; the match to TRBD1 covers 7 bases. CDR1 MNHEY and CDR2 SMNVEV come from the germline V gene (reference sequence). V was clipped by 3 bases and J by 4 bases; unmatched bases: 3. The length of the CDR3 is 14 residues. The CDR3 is CASSFTGANQPQHF. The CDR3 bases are TGTGCCAGCAGTTTCACAGGGGCGAATCAGCCCCAGCATTTT.

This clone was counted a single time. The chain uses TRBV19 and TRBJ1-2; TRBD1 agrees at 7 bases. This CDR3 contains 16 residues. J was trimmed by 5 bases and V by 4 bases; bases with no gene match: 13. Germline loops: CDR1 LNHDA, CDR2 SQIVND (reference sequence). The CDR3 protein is CASSNDGRQGRYGYTF. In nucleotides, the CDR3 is TGTGCCAGTAGTAACGACGGACGACAGGGCCGATATGGCTACACCTTC. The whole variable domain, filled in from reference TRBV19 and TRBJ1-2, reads DGGITQSPKYLFRKEGQNVTLSCEQNLNHDAMYWYRQDPGQGLRLIYYSQIVNDFQKGDIAEGYSVSREKKESFPLTVTSAQKNPTAFYLCASSNDGRQGRYGYTFGSGTRLTVV.

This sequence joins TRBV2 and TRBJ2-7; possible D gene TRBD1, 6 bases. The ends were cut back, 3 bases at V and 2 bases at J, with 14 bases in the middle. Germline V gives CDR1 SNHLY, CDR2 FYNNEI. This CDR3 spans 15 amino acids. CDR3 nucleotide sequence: TGTGCCAGCAGTGACCTAGGACAGCGAGCCTACGAGCAGTACTTC. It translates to CASSDLGQRAYEQYF. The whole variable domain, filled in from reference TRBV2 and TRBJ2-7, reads EPEVTQTPSHQVTQMGQEVILRCVPISNHLYFYWYRQILGQKVEFLVSFYNNEISEKSEIFDDQFSVERPDGSNFTLKIRSTKLEDSAMYFCASSDLGQRAYEQYFGPGTRLTVT.

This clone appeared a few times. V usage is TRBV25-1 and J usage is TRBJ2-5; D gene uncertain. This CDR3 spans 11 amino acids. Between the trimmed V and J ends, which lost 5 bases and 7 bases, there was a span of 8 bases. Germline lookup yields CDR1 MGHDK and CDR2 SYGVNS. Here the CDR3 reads CASSSSRTQYF. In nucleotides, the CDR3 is TGTGCCAGCAGTTCGTCGCGGACCCAGTACTTC.

The CDR3 DNA reads TGTGCCTGGAGTGGGGGACAAGGAAACACCATATATTTT. This sequence encodes CAWSGGQGNTIYF. This sequence joins TRBV30 and TRBJ1-3; D perhaps matches TRBD1 (6 bases). Germline values: CDR1 GTSNPN, CDR2 SVGIG (reference sequence). CDR3 length: 13 residues. V shed 1 base and J shed 4 bases, with 8 bases lying between them.

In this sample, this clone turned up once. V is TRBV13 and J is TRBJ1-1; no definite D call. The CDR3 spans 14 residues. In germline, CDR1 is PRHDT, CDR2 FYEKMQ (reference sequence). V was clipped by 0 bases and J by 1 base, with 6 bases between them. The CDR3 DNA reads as TGTGCCAGCAGCTTAGGGACACCGAACACTGAAGCTTTCTTT. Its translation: CASSLGTPNTEAFF. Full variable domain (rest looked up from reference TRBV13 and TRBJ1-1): AAGVIQSPRHLIKEKRETATLKCYPIPRHDTVYWYQQGPGQDPQFLISFYEKMQSDKGSIPDRFSAQQFSDYHSELNMSSLELGDSALYFCASSLGTPNTEAFFGQGTRLTVV.

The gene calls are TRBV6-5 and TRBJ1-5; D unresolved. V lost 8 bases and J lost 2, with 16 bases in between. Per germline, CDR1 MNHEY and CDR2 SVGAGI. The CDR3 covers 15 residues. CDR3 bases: TGTGCCAGCGGGCCACAAATTGGCGGCAATCAGCCCCAGCATTTT. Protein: CASGPQIGGNQPQHF.

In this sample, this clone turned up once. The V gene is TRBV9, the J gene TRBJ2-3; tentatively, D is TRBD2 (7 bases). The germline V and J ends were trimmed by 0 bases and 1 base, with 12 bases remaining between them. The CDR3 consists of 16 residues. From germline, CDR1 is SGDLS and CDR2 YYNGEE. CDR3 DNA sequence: TGTGCCAGCAGCGTAGGGGGGGGCCGGGGCACAGATACGCAGTATTTT. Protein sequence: CASSVGGGRGTDTQYF.

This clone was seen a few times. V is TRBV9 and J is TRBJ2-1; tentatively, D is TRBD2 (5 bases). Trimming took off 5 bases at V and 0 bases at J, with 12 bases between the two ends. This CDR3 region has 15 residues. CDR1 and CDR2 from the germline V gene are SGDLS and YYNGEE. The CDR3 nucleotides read TGTGCCAGCAGGCCCTCGGGGAGCTCCTACAATGAGCAGTTCTTC. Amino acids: CASRPSGSSYNEQFF.